The 10 T cell receptor beta chains presented below share a single source sample, sequenced in a study of post-analysis software for immune sequencing data. For these TCRs, the target antigens are not known. Presence of unique molecular identifiers characterized the TCR beta cDNA libraries. TCRdb re-analysed the PCR reads in MiXCR, keeping a single row per CDR3 protein. The sample holds more than 500,000 distinct CDR3 sequences, 30% to 40% seen once. The study, taken as a whole, reports: The five TRBV segments detected at higher frequency in patients than in controls included TRBV5-6, TRBV5-1 and TRBV20-1.

Sample: blood. Receptors originate from a girl aged 2 to 17 with multiple sclerosis.

The chain is built from TRBV29-1 and TRBJ2-5; D is possibly TRBD1 (5 bases). The end of the DNA is better explained by TRBJ2-7, so the J call may be wrong. CDR3 length equals 11 residues. Looked up from germline, CDR1 is SQVTM and CDR2 is ANQGSEA. The CDR3 sequence: CSVESGHEQYF. In nucleotides, the CDR3 is TGCAGCGTTGAGTCAGGGCACGAGCAGTACTTC.

The DNA of the CDR3 is TGCAGCGTTGTAGCAGGGGATAACTATGGCTACACCTTC. As protein: CSVVAGDNYGYTF. This chain links TRBV29-1 with TRBJ1-2; the D gene is possibly TRBD1 (6 bases). From germline, CDR1 is SQVTM and CDR2 ANQGSEA. Trimming left V 4 bases short and J 1 base short, with 10 bases between. This CDR3 contains 13 residues.

The rearrangement links TRBV20-1 to TRBJ1-1; no clear D. Per germline, CDR1 DFQATT and CDR2 SNEGSKA (reference sequence). CDR3 length equals 12 residues. The V gene lost 6 bases and the J gene lost 2 bases, with 10 bases spanning the gap. The CDR3 coding sequence is TGCAGTGCCAAAGGAGTAAACACTGAAGCTTTCTTT. Translation gives CSAKGVNTEAFF.

This clonotype came up a few times. V gene TRBV2 combines with J gene TRBJ2-3, with D hard to call. Trimming shortened V by 7 bases and J by 11 bases, and 10 bases separated the two germline ends. From germline, CDR1 is SNHLY and CDR2 FYNNEI. This CDR3 contains 10 residues. The CDR3 is CASTLQVQYF. The CDR3 DNA reads as TGTGCCAGCACTCTCCAGGTGCAGTATTTT.

This clonotype was seen ten or more times. V gene TRBV5-1 combines with J gene TRBJ1-2; unclear D gene. The CDR3 loop spans 14 amino acids. CDR1 is SGHRS, CDR2 YFSETQ, per germline. Trimming stripped 2 bases from V and 4 bases from J, with 12 bases between. CDR3: CASSFGQEGYGYTF. CDR3 coding DNA: TGCGCCAGCAGCTTCGGGCAGGAAGGCTATGGCTACACCTTC.

This chain joins TRBV7-3 and TRBJ2-3; D is ambiguous. The CDR3 loop spans 13 amino acids. Between the trimmed V and J ends, which lost 4 bases and 2 bases, there was a span of 7 bases. Germline values: CDR1 SGHTA, CDR2 FQGTGA. This CDR3 reads CASSYGNTDTQYF. The CDR3 bases are TGTGCCAGCAGCTACGGAAACACAGATACGCAGTATTTT.

This clonotype was counted between two and nine times. V gene TRBV13 combines with J gene TRBJ2-4; TRBD1 matches at 7 bases. The CDR3 covers 13 residues. The V gene end was trimmed by 7 bases and the J gene end by 4 bases; junction bases not matched to a gene: 4. Germline CDR1 is PRHDT and CDR2 is FYEKMQ (reference sequence). Here the CDR3 DNA reads TGTGCCAGCAACGACAGGGTTAAAAACATTCAGTACTTC. It specifies CASNDRVKNIQYF.

CDR3 in amino acids: CASSPRTGTPLYEQYF. As DNA, the CDR3 is TGTGCCAGCAGTCCCAGAACCGGGACCCCGCTCTACGAGCAGTACTTC. The rearrangement uses TRBV12-3 or TRBV12-4 and TRBJ2-7, with D possibly called TRBD1 or TRBD2 (5 bases each). V lost 5 bases and J lost 3, with 20 bases in between. The CDR3 extends over 16 amino acids.

The chain combines TRBV20-1 with TRBJ2-1; TRBD2 might be the D (5 bases). The J call may not be correct, given that the DNA end is closer to TRBJ2-7. The CDR3 covers 15 residues. Germline lookup yields CDR1 DFQATT and CDR2 SNEGSKA (reference sequence). The CDR3 DNA is TGCAGTGCCCCACGACTGTCTAGCTCCTACAATGAGCAGTACTTC. This gives the protein CSAPRLSSSYNEQYF.

This clonotype has more than one count but fewer than ten. This chain links TRBV5-1 with TRBJ2-1; D perhaps matches TRBD2 (5 bases). The V end lost 4 bases, the J end lost 6 bases, and 17 bases lay between the germline ends. CDR1 and CDR2 (germline): SGHRS, YFSETQ. CDR3 length: 15 residues. CDR3 amino acids: CASSPGGREANEQFF. In DNA, the CDR3 is TGCGCCAGCAGCCCCGGCGGGCGAGAGGCCAATGAGCAGTTCTTC.